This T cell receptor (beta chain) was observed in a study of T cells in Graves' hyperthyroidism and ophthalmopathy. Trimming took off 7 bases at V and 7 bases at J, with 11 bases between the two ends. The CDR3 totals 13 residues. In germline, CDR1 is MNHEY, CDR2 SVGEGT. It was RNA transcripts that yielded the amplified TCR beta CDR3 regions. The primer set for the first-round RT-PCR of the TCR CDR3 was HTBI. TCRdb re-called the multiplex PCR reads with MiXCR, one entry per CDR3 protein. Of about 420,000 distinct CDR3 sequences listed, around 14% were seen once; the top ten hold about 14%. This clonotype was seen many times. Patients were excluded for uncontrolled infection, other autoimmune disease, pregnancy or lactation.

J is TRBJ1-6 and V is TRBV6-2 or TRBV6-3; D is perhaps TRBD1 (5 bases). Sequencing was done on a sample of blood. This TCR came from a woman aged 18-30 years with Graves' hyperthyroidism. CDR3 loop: CASNLRGNSPLHF. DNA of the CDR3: TGTGCCAGCAATTTGAGGGGAAATTCACCCCTCCACTTT.